This entry is about one TCR beta chain. Its antigen specificity is not known. Base qualities are not at hand, and no much larger clone is one base apart. TCRbeta CDR3 regions were amplified from genomic DNA by means of the immunoSEQ Assay, a bias-controlled multiplex PCR. Under the source paper's analysis protocol: The number of nucleated cells in each sample was estimated by amplification of reference gene primers within the assay. To quantify the absolute abundance of each unique TCRbeta CDR3 rearrangement, sequence reads were collapsed and filtered. For each sample, productive Simpson clonality was calculated by taking the square root of Simpson's diversity index across productive rearrangements. TCRdb holds this immuneACCESS table with in-frame rearrangements only. Some clones are missing; in checked studies, unresolved V genes explain under half, and the rest has no known cause. The V and J calls and clone size were taken over from that table, and D and trimming were inferred from the DNA. This sample comprises roughly 150,000 clones, about 87% of them detected only once. The top ten clonotypes cover more than 40% of the sample.

Collaborating institutions collected whole blood in K2EDTA tubes following their own protocols. For TCRbeta analysis, collaborators shipped samples in one of three forms: frozen whole blood, isolated PBMCs, or DNA extracted from either of those sample types. The sample comes from a study of blood T cell repertoires in COVID-19 (dated by TCRdb to the early 2020s). With regard to the full study: Collaborator samples came from the United States, Italy and Spain and covered acute and convalescent phases of COVID-19. The prospective study material was composed of cDNA or gDNA derived from T cells, B-cell-depleted T cells, or PBMCs. Deeply sampled blood TCRbeta repertoires from subjects exposed to, actively infected with, or recovered from COVID-19 were included in the dataset. A freely available public database, intended as a resource for researchers studying the immune response to SARS-CoV-2, is where the repertoires were released. Samples were obtained from the ongoing ImmuneRACE study (first 160 participants) and from about 1,300 subjects provided by 6 global collaborators. Sample metadata almost always included a de-identified subject ID, COVID-19 status, age in years and sex. Where available, HLA class I and class II types were taken from metadata supplied by the sample provider and were not determined by assay-based typing.

Paper-wide results and their limitations: The quantity of clinical and demographic metadata differed by source and by participant and was supplied without curation.

The CDR1 and CDR2 encoded by the germline V gene (reference sequence) are GTSNPN and SVGIG. V is reduced by 2 bases and J by 5 bases, leaving a spacing of 18 bases between them. Its CDR3 holds 15 amino acids, cysteine through phenylalanine. Just CDR3 DNA is preserved here, 45 bases in frame from base 1. Sequenced sample: peripheral blood. Recombination joined TRBV30 with TRBJ1-1; possibly the D gene is TRBD1, per 5 matching bases. The origin of this receptor is a human donor in a cohort sampled during active COVID-19. The CDR3 loop reads CAWSKSGAGLTEAFF. The nucleotide sequence is TGTGCCTGGAGTAAGAGTGGCGCGGGACTAACTGAAGCTTTCTTT.